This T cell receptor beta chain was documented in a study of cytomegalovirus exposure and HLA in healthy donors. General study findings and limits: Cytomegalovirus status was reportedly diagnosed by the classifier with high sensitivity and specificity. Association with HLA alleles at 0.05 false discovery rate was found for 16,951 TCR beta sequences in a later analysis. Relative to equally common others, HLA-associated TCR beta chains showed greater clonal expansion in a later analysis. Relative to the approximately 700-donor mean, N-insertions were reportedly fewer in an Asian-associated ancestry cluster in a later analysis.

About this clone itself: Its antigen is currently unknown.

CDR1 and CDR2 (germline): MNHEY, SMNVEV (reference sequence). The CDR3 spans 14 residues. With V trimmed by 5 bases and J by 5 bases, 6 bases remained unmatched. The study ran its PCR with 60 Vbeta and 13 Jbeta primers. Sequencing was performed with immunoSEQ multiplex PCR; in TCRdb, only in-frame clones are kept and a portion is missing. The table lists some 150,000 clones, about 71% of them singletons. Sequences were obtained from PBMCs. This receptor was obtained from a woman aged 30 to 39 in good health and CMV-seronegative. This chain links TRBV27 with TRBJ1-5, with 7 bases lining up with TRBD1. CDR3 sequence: CASSPWDRDQPQHF. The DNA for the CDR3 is TGTGCCAGCAGTCCGTGGGACAGAGATCAGCCCCAGCATTTT.